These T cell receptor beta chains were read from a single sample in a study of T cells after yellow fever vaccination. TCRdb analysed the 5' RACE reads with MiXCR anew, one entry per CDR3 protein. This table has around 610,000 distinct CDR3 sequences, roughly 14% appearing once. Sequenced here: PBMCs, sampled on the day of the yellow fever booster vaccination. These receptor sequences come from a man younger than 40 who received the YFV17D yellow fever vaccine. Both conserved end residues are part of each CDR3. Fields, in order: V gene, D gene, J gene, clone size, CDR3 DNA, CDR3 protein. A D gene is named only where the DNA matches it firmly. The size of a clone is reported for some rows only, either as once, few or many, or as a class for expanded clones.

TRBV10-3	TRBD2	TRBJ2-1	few	TGTGCCATCAGTGAGTCCCTAGCGGGAGAGATTGAGCAGTTCTTC	CAISESLAGEIEQFF
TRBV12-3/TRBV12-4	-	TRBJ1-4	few	TGTGCCAGCAGTTCCAATGTTGGTGAAAAACTGTTTTTT	CASSSNVGEKLFF
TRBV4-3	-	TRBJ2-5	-	TGCGCCAGCAGCCAAGATTGGGGGGAAGGAGAGACCCAGTACTTC	CASSQDWGEGETQYF
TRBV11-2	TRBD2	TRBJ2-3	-	TGTGCCAGCAGCTGGGGGACTAGCGGGAGGGCCGGCACAGATACGCAGTATTTT	CASSWGTSGRAGTDTQYF
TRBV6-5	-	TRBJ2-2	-	TGTGCCAGCAGTTACTCGACCGAGCGAGGGTGGGGTTGGACCGGGGAGCTGTTTTTT	CASSYSTERGWGWTGELFF
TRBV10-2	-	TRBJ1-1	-	TGCGCCAGCAGAGGGGGGAGCACTGAAGCTTTCTTT	CASRGGSTEAFF
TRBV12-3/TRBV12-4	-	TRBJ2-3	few	TGTGCCAGCAGTTTCGGGTTAACCGCAGATACGCAGTATTTT	CASSFGLTADTQYF
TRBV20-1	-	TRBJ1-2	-	TGCAGTGCTTTGCTCCTGCGGGTAGCGGGAGGCTACACCTTC	CSALLLRVAGGYTF
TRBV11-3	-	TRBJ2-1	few	TGTGCCAGCAGCTTGGGCGGTTACAACAATGAGCAGTTCTTC	CASSLGGYNNEQFF
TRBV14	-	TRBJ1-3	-	TGTGCCAGCAGCCAACCTACGGGAAGAGACTCTGGAAACACCATATATTTT	CASSQPTGRDSGNTIYF
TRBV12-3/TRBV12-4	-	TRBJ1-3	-	TGTGCCAGCAGCCAAACCACTCTAAGAAACACCATATATTTT	CASSQTTLRNTIYF
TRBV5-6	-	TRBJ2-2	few	TGTGCCAGCAGCTTCCTTGAGCTACAAAGGACCGGGGAGCTGTTTTTT	CASSFLELQRTGELFF
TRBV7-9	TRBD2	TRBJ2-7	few	TGTGCCAGCAGCATCACCGGGACTAGCGGTTACGAGCAGTACTTC	CASSITGTSGYEQYF
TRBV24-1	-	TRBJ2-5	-	TGTGCCACCAGTGATGCTCGCGAGGGACAAGAGACCCAGTACTTC	CATSDAREGQETQYF
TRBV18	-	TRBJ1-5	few	TGTGCCAGCTCTCCCCTGGGCATGAATAGCAATCAGCCCCAGCATTTT	CASSPLGMNSNQPQHF
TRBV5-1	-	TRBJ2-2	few	TGCGCCAGCAGCTTGGAGTCTGGGGTCGGGGAGCTGTTTTTT	CASSLESGVGELFF
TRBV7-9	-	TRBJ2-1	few	TGTGCCAGCAGCGAAGAGCGTGAGCAGTTCTTC	CASSEEREQFF
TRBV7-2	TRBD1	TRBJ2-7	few	TGTGCCAGCAGCCTAGCCGGGACAGGTGCCTCCTACGAGCAGTACTTC	CASSLAGTGASYEQYF
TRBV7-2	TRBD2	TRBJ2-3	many	TGTGCCAGCACCTTGAGCGGGAGCCCCACAGATACGCAGTATTTT	CASTLSGSPTDTQYF
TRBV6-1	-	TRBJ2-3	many	TGTGCCAGCAGCCGGACTGGGGGACATCTCACAGATACGCAGTATTTT	CASSRTGGHLTDTQYF
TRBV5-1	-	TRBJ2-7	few	TGCGCCAGCAGCTTGGACTTCCCCGTGGGCGAGCAGTACTTC	CASSLDFPVGEQYF
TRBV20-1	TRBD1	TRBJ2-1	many	TGCAGTGCTAGAGGGCGGGACAGGTCACTCTTC	CSARGRDRSLF
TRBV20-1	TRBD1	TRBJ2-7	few	TGCAGTGCAGGACAGGGTATTAAATCCTACGAGCAGTACTTC	CSAGQGIKSYEQYF
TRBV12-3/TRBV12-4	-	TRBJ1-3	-	TGTGCCAGCAGTCTGTCGACAGGCCCCTCTGGAAACACCATATATTTT	CASSLSTGPSGNTIYF
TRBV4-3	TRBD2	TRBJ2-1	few	TGCGCCAGCAGCCAAGATTGGACTAGCGGGATAAATGAGCAGTTCTTC	CASSQDWTSGINEQFF
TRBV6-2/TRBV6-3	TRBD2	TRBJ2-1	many	TGTGCCAGCAGTTACTCAGCGGGAGCCAATGAGCAGTTCTTC	CASSYSAGANEQFF
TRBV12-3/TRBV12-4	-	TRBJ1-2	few	TGTGCCAGCAGTTTAGATTTCAGCTGGGGGCGGGATGGCTACACCTTC	CASSLDFSWGRDGYTF
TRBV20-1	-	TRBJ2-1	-	TGCAGTGCTACCGAACTTCCATACAATGAGCAGTTCTTC	CSATELPYNEQFF
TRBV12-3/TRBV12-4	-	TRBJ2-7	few	TGTGCCAGCAGTTTCGACGGCTACTCCTACGAGCAGTACTTC	CASSFDGYSYEQYF
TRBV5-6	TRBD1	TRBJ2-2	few	TGTGCCAGCAGTCTCCTCGGACAGGCAGACACCGGGGAGCTGTTTTTT	CASSLLGQADTGELFF
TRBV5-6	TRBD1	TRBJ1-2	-	TGTGCCAGCAGCGGACAGGGGGCCGCGCTTGGCTACACCTTC	CASSGQGAALGYTF
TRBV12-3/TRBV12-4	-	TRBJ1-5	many	TGTGCCAGCAGTTTAGCCTTAAATCAGCCCCAGCATTTT	CASSLALNQPQHF
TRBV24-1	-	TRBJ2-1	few	TGTGCCACCATGGGGGGTGGGGACAATGAGCAGTTCTTC	CATMGGGDNEQFF
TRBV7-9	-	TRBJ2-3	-	TGTGCCAGCAGCTCCCAGGAGAGAGGGGATACGCAGTATTTT	CASSSQERGDTQYF
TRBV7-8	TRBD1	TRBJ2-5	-	TGTGCCAGCAGCTCCGGACAGGGGGCATTTGAGACCCAGTACTTC	CASSSGQGAFETQYF